This T cell receptor (beta chain) appears in the sequencing data of a study of T cells after yellow fever vaccination. Overall study context: Fractions of low cell number were prepared using SMART-Seq v4 Ultra Low Input.

A universal primer site and UMIs were added as TCR cDNA was made by 5'RACE template switching. TCRdb fed the 5' RACE reads into MiXCR, producing one record per CDR3 protein. The table includes 150,000 to 200,000 distinct CDR3 sequences, approximately 11% detected once. This clonotype has at least ten counts. Antigen unknown. The study's findings and limits: Weaker in magnitude, the secondary response showed a faster peak on day 5 versus 15. Bulk-population clonotypes that are abundant could appear as contaminants in FACS-sorted repertoires.

This CDR3 is built from 15 residues. V lost 0 bases, J lost 4 bases, and 12 bases lay in between. Germline CDR1 is MGHDK and CDR2 is SYGVNS. V is TRBV25-1 and J is TRBJ2-5, with D perhaps given as TRBD1 or TRBD2 (5 bases each). This TCR derives from a man between 18 and 35 years old who received the YFV17D yellow fever vaccine. The source material was CD8+ T cells sorted from PBMCs, sampled 15 days after the yellow fever booster vaccination. The CDR3 DNA reads as TGTGCCAGCAGTGAATACGGGGCGCCGGGAGAGACCCAGTACTTC. This sequence encodes CASSEYGAPGETQYF.